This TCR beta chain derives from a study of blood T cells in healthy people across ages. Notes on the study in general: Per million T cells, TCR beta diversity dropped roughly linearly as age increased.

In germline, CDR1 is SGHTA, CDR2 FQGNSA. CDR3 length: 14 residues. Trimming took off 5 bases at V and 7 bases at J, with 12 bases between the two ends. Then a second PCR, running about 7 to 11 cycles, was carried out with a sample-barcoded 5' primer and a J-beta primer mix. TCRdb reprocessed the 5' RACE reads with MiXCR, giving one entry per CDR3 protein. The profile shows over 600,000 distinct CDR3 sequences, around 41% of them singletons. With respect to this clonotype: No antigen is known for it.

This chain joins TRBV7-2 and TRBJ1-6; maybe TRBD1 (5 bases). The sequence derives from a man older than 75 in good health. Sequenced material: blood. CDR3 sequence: CASSPRESNSPLHF. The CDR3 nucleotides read TGTGCCAGCAGCCCCAGGGAATCAAATTCACCCCTCCACTTT.